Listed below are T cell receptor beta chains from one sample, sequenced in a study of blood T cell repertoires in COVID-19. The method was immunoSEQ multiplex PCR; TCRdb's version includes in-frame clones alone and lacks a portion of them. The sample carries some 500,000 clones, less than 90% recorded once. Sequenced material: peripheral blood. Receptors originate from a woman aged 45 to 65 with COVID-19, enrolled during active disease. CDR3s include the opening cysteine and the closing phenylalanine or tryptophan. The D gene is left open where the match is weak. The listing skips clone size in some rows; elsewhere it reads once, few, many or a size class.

CAIVNSYTEAFF,TGTGCCATCGTGAACAGTTACACTGAAGCTTTCTTT,12,TRBV10-3,TRBJ1-1,-,-
CASSAGGRTHTQYF,TGTGCCAGTTCCGCCGGGGGAAGGACCCATACGCAGTATTTT,14,TRBV6-4,TRBJ2-3,-,-
CATRTREDTEAFF,TGTGCCACCAGGACAAGGGAGGACACTGAAGCTTTCTTT,13,TRBV10-3,TRBJ1-1,-,-
CASSEGQGPHEQYF,TGTGCCAGCAGTGAAGGACAGGGACCCCACGAGCAGTACTTC,14,TRBV6-1,TRBJ2-7,TRBD1,once
CASSSYGDYNIQYF,TGTGCCAGCAGCTCATACGGGGATTACAACATTCAGTACTTC,14,TRBV9,TRBJ2-4,-,-
CASSQPAPGKLFF,TGCGCCAGCAGCCAACCTGCCCCCGGGAAACTGTTTTTT,13,TRBV4-1,TRBJ1-4,-,-
CAWRLAGSPYEQYF,TGTGCCTGGCGACTAGCGGGTTCGCCCTACGAGCAGTACTTC,14,TRBV30,TRBJ2-7,TRBD2,-
CASTLSTGGGAEAFF,TGTGCCAGCACCTTGAGCACAGGGGGCGGGGCTGAAGCTTTCTTT,15,TRBV6-5,TRBJ1-1,TRBD1,-
CASRVDRANTGELFF,TGTGCCAGCAGGGTGGATCGGGCGAACACCGGGGAGCTGTTTTTT,15,TRBV6-5,TRBJ2-2,-,-
CASSERTGWAEAFF,TGTGCCAGCAGTGAAAGGACAGGGTGGGCTGAAGCTTTCTTT,14,TRBV6-1,TRBJ1-1,TRBD1,-
CASSEVSGEPQHF,TGTGCCAGCAGTGAGGTCTCGGGAGAGCCCCAGCATTTT,13,TRBV2,TRBJ1-5,-,few
CASSVDSHTEAFF,TGTGCCAGCAGTGTGGACAGCCACACTGAAGCTTTCTTT,13,TRBV2,TRBJ1-1,-,-
CAWSGGLGNTIYF,TGTGCCTGGAGTGGGGGGCTGGGAAACACCATATATTTT,13,TRBV30,TRBJ1-3,-,-
CASSLRGQVSDTQYF,TGTGCCAGCAGTTTACGCGGACAGGTTTCAGATACGCAGTATTTT,15,TRBV28,TRBJ2-3,TRBD1,-
CASSIRGDPPYEQYF,TGTGCCAGCAGCATCCGGGGTGACCCTCCCTACGAGCAGTACTTC,15,TRBV5-4,TRBJ2-7,-,-
CASSLKRGQGFYEQYF,TGTGCCAGCAGCCTGAAAAGGGGACAGGGATTCTACGAGCAGTACTTC,16,TRBV7-9,TRBJ2-7,TRBD1,-
CASSPPSVGGSSGELFF,TGCGCCAGCAGCCCGCCAAGTGTAGGAGGGAGCTCCGGGGAGCTGTTTTTT,17,TRBV5-1,TRBJ2-2,-,many